These 15 T cell receptor beta chains were all obtained from the same sample, sequenced in a study of cytomegalovirus exposure and HLA in healthy donors. This PCR relied on a set of 60 Vbeta primers and 13 Jbeta primers. Assay: immunoSEQ multiplex PCR; the TCRdb copy retains only in-frame clones and omits some. This sample lists 200,000 to 250,000 clones; its ten largest clones have about 1%. Sequenced material: PBMCs. These receptor sequences come from a woman aged 25-40 years in good health and CMV-seropositive.

The chain couples TRBV19 to TRBJ2-3; D might be TRBD1 (5 bases). Trimming removed 3 bases at V and 0 bases at J, with 10 bases between. Germline-derived CDR1 and CDR2 are LNHDA and SQIVND (reference sequence). This CDR3 has 15 residues. CDR3 nucleotide sequence: TGTGCCAGTAGTATCAGGGTATCTAGCACAGATACGCAGTATTTT. Its protein is CASSIRVSSTDTQYF.

The chain combines TRBV5-6 with TRBJ1-4; 7 positions agree with TRBD1. The CDR3 spans 15 residues. V lost 0 bases to trimming and J lost 5 bases; unmatched junction nucleotides: 4. Germline V lookup: CDR1 SGHDT, CDR2 YYEEEE. Here the CDR3 reads CASSLVDRLNEKLFF. CDR3 DNA: TGTGCCAGCAGCTTGGTGGACAGGTTGAATGAAAAACTGTTTTTT.

The rearrangement links TRBV7-9 to TRBJ1-1; possibly TRBD1 for D (6 bases). V was shortened by 5 bases and J by 3 bases, with 10 bases between the two germline ends. The CDR3 spans 13 residues. In germline, CDR1 is SEHNR, CDR2 FQNEAQ (reference sequence). The CDR3 reads CASSPPGDTEAFF. The CDR3 region has the DNA TGTGCCAGCAGCCCACCAGGGGACACTGAAGCTTTCTTT.

The chain couples TRBV19 to TRBJ1-2; D is unclear. CDR3 size: 11 residues. CDR1 is LNHDA, CDR2 SQIVND, per germline (reference sequence). V lost 5 bases to trimming and J lost 4 bases, with 5 bases between them. CDR3 loop: CASSSGYGYTF. The CDR3 nucleotides read TGTGCCAGTAGTTCGGGCTATGGCTACACCTTC.

This sequence joins TRBV11-2 and TRBJ1-1; no clear D gene. Deletions cut 0 bases from V and 3 bases from J, with 17 bases between. Germline assignment: CDR1 SGHAT and CDR2 FQNNGV. There are 17 residues in the CDR3. The CDR3 reads CASSLEASVLGYTEAFF. The CDR3 coding sequence is TGTGCCAGCAGCTTAGAAGCTTCAGTCCTAGGCTACACTGAAGCTTTCTTT.

The rearrangement uses TRBV14 and TRBJ1-2, with 7 nucleotides matching TRBD1. V lost 3 bases, J lost 7 bases, and 8 bases stayed unmatched. This CDR3 region has 14 residues. Germline V gene data show CDR1 as SGHDN and CDR2 as FVKESK. The CDR3 DNA reads TGTGCCAGCAGCCAGATAACAGGGGCAGGTGGCTACACCTTC. It yields the protein CASSQITGAGGYTF.

The chain uses TRBV4-1 and TRBJ2-3; the match to TRBD2 covers 9 bases. Trimming took 0 bases from V and 6 from J; bases not matched to a gene: 16. The CDR3 totals 19 residues. The V gene's germline CDR1 is MGHRA and CDR2 YSYEKL. The CDR3 reads CASSQDRVRGLAVPDTQYF. The CDR3 DNA sequence: TGCGCCAGCAGCCAAGATAGGGTTAGGGGACTAGCAGTTCCGGATACGCAGTATTTT.

This chain uses TRBV18 with TRBJ2-1; D gene uncertain. Germline loops: CDR1 KGHSH, CDR2 LQKENI. V lost 0 bases and J lost 5, with 11 bases in between. The CDR3 has 15 residues. The CDR3 DNA is TGTGCCAGCTCACCACCGTCGCGGAGAGACAATGAGCAGTTCTTC. Amino acid sequence: CASSPPSRRDNEQFF.

This rearrangement joins TRBV4-2 to TRBJ1-1, with 9 bases that match TRBD1. V lost 0 bases, J lost 5 bases, and 4 bases stayed unmatched. Germline V gives CDR1 LGHNA, CDR2 YNFKEQ. The CDR3 extends over 15 amino acids. The CDR3 nucleotides read TGTGCCAGCAGCCAAGATGGGACAGGGCGGACTGAAGCTTTCTTT. This gives the protein CASSQDGTGRTEAFF.

The chain employs TRBV9 and TRBJ1-1, with a tentative D call TRBD1 (5 bases). V dropped 2 bases and J dropped 7 bases, with 21 bases sitting between them. From germline, CDR1 is SGDLS and CDR2 YYNGEE. The CDR3 consists of 16 residues. The CDR3 loop reads CASSVRAGTVPFEAFF. CDR3 DNA: TGTGCCAGCAGCGTGAGAGCCGGGACTGTTCCGTTTGAAGCTTTCTTT.

The chain uses TRBV19 and TRBJ1-2; maybe TRBD1 (6 bases). With 7 bases removed from V and 4 bases from J, the gap between germline ends came to 19 bases. Germline V gene lookup returns CDR1 LNHDA and CDR2 SQIVND (reference sequence). This CDR3 has 15 amino acids. CDR3: CASMGHPNRIYGYTF. CDR3 coding DNA: TGTGCCAGTATGGGACACCCAAACCGTATCTATGGCTACACCTTC. Using reference TRBV19 and TRBJ1-2 for the parts outside the CDR3, the full variable domain is DGGITQSPKYLFRKEGQNVTLSCEQNLNHDAMYWYRQDPGQGLRLIYYSQIVNDFQKGDIAEGYSVSREKKESFPLTVTSAQKNPTAFYLCASMGHPNRIYGYTFGSGTRLTVV.

The chain carries TRBV6-1 and TRBJ1-5; 8 nucleotides align to TRBD1. With 5 bases clipped from V and 2 bases from J, the junction kept 5 bases outside the gene matches. This CDR3 contains 15 residues. Germline CDR1 MNHNS, CDR2 SASEGT. The CDR3 loop reads CASSRQGSRNQPQHF. Written as DNA, the CDR3 is TGTGCCAGCAGTCGACAGGGGTCTCGCAATCAGCCCCAGCATTTT.

The chain uses TRBV6-1 and TRBJ1-4; D unclear. Germline V gives CDR1 MNHNS, CDR2 SASEGT. V was clipped by 3 bases and J by 4 bases, with 12 bases between them. The CDR3 runs 15 residues. CDR3 bases: TGTGCCAGCAGTGACTTTAGGCGAGGTAATGAAAAACTGTTTTTT. Protein sequence: CASSDFRRGNEKLFF.

This rearrangement joins TRBV6-5 to TRBJ1-6; 9 bases line up with TRBD1. V shed 6 bases and J 7 bases; nucleotides not matched to a gene: 4. The V gene's germline CDR1 is MNHEY and CDR2 SVGAGI. CDR3 length equals 14 residues. As DNA, the CDR3 is TGTGCCAGCAGACCCACAGGGGGCAATTCACCCCTCCACTTT. Amino acid sequence: CASRPTGGNSPLHF.

This chain joins TRBV6-1 and TRBJ2-7, with D unresolved. The V end was cut by 2 bases, the J end by 4 bases, with 12 bases between. The CDR3 sequence is 14 residues long. Looked up from germline, CDR1 is MNHNS and CDR2 is SASEGT. The CDR3, as DNA: TGTGCCAGCAGTGAACAGACAAAAGGTTACGAGCAGTACTTC. It encodes CASSEQTKGYEQYF.